This T cell receptor (beta chain) was retrieved from a study of blood T cell repertoires in COVID-19. As for the study in general: The samples span acute and convalescent COVID-19 from the United States, Italy and Spain. The analysed material was cDNA or gDNA that came from T cells, B-cell-depleted T cells, or PBMCs.

Germline V gene sequence: CDR1 SNHLY, CDR2 FYNNEI. Trimming took 6 bases from V and 3 from J, leaving 11 bases between them. CDR3 length: 14 residues. Individuals drawn from under 30 US areas were about 18 to 95 years old. Donors in Cohort 3 counted as recovered after two negative PCRs, clearance, or symptom resolution. The protocol was immunoSEQ multiplex PCR, while the TCRdb copy is restricted to in-frame clones and leaves out a portion. The table includes around 300,000 clones, roughly nine tenths detected once. This clone showed up just once. The gene calls are TRBV2 and TRBJ2-2, with unresolved D. The sequencing input was PBMCs or T cells enriched from blood (not recorded which). The sequence was obtained from a woman under 30 who had recovered from COVID-19. As DNA, the CDR3 is TGTGCCAGCAGACCGACGGAGCACACCGGGGAGCTGTTTTTT. Translated: CASRPTEHTGELFF. The variable domain in full, with the rest retrieved from reference TRBV2 and TRBJ2-2, is EPEVTQTPSHQVTQMGQEVILRCVPISNHLYFYWYRQILGQKVEFLVSFYNNEISEKSEIFDDQFSVERPDGSNFTLKIRSTKLEDSAMYFCASRPTEHTGELFFGEGSRLTVL.